This T cell receptor (beta chain) was identified in a study of cytomegalovirus exposure and HLA in healthy donors. Germline assignment: CDR1 KGHSH and CDR2 LQKENI. The junction had 13 bases not matched to a gene; V was cut back by 1 base and J by 0 bases. The CDR3 runs 19 residues. Primers for the PCR totalled 60 Vbeta and 13 Jbeta. Clones were sequenced by immunoSEQ multiplex PCR, and TCRdb holds only the in-frame ones, with some missing. The sample comprises 70,000 or so clones, around 86% of which are singletons, and roughly 2% rests with the top ten. The J gene is TRBJ2-7, the V gene TRBV18; 9 bases are a match to TRBD2. The receptor was isolated from a woman aged 25 to 45 in good health and CMV-seronegative. Sequencing input: PBMCs. CDR3: CASSPRAASGEKYSYEQYF. The CDR3 coding sequence is TGTGCCAGCTCACCACGAGCGGCTAGCGGGGAAAAGTACTCCTACGAGCAGTACTTC.